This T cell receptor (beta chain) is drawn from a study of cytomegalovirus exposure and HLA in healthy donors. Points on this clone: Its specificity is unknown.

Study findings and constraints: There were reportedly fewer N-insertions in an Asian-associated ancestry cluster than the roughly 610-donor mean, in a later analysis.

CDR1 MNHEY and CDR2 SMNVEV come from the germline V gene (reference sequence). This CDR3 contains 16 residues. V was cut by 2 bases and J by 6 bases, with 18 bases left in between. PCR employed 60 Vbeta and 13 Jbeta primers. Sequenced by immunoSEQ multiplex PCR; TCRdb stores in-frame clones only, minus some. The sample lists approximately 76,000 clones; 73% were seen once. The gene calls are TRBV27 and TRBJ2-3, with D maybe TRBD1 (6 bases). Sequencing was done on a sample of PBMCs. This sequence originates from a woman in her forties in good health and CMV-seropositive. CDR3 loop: CASSLEPGGELDTQYF. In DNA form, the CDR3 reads TGTGCCAGCAGTTTAGAGCCTGGGGGCGAGTTGGATACGCAGTATTTT.